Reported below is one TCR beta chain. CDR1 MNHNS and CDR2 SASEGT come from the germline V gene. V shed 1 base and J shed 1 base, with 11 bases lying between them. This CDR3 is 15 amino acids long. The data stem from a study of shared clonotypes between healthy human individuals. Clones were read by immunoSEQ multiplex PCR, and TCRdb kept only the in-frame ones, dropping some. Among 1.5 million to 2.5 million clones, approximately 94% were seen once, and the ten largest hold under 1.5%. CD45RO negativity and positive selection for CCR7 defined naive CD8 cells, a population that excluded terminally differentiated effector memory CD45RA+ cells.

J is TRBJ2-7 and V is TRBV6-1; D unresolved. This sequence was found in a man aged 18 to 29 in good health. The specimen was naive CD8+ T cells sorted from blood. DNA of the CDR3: TGTGCCAGCAGTGAAGACTGGGAAAGGTCCTACGAGCAGTACTTC. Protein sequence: CASSEDWERSYEQYF.